These 13 T cell receptor beta chains were sequenced from one sample in a study of cytomegalovirus exposure and HLA in healthy donors. Profiled with immunoSEQ multiplex PCR; TCRdb holds only in-frame clones, not every one. The sample includes about 150,000 clones, more than 70% of them seen just once. Sequencing was done on a sample of PBMCs. The receptors were sampled from a human donor in good health.

This clone was recorded only once. This chain links TRBV6-1 with TRBJ2-1; 10 nucleotides agree with TRBD2. V was pared by 6 bases and J by 9 bases, with 8 bases of the junction left unmatched. This CDR3 is 14 amino acids long. Germline values: CDR1 MNHNS, CDR2 SASEGT. CDR3 sequence (DNA): TGTGCCAGCAGCTTAAGCGGGGGGGCCAGTGAGCAGTTCTTC. Its protein is CASSLSGGASEQFF.

For the CDR3, the DNA is TGTGCCAGGGCGACTAGCGGGGGTCAAAGTTACAATGAGCAGTTCTTC. Its protein product is CARATSGGQSYNEQFF. The chain has TRBV2 and TRBJ2-1; 12 bases map to TRBD2. The germline gives CDR1 SNHLY, CDR2 FYNNEI. V shed 9 bases, J shed 4 bases, and the junction held 10 bases outside the gene matches. The CDR3 runs 16 residues. The full variable domain, its missing parts supplied by reference TRBV2 and TRBJ2-1, is EPEVTQTPSHQVTQMGQEVILRCVPISNHLYFYWYRQILGQKVEFLVSFYNNEISEKSEIFDDQFSVERPDGSNFTLKIRSTKLEDSAMYFCARATSGGQSYNEQFFGPGTRLTVL.

This chain uses TRBV27 with TRBJ1-2; possibly TRBD1 for D (5 bases). V lost 6 bases to trimming and J lost 6 bases, with 32 bases between them. The CDR3 loop spans 19 amino acids. Germline lookup yields CDR1 MNHEY and CDR2 SMNVEV (reference sequence). DNA of the CDR3: TGTGCCAGCAGCCTAGAAGGCCCCGGGACTCTTTTCCGTGGCAATGGCTACACCTTC. Translating gives CASSLEGPGTLFRGNGYTF.

The chain recombines TRBV5-8 with TRBJ1-6; 9 nucleotides match TRBD1. The CDR3 loop spans 17 amino acids. Unmatched junction bases numbered 4, after V lost 0 bases and J lost 3 bases. CDR1 is SGHTS and CDR2 is YDEGEE in the germline V gene. The CDR3, as DNA: TGTGCCAGCAGCTTGGGACAGGGGGGCCGCTATAATTCACCCCTCCACTTT. Protein product: CASSLGQGGRYNSPLHF.

The CDR3 reads CASSVSGGKGETQYF. In nucleotides, the CDR3 is TGTGCCAGCAGCGTGAGCGGGGGGAAGGGAGAGACCCAGTACTTC. The V and J genes are TRBV9 and TRBJ2-5; 9 positions agree with TRBD2. Per germline, CDR1 SGDLS and CDR2 YYNGEE. The V gene end was trimmed by 2 bases and the J gene end by 4 bases; junction bases not matched to a gene: 6. CDR3 length: 15 residues.

This clone is a singleton in its sample. The V call is TRBV28, the J call TRBJ1-2; TRBD1 aligns across 11 bases. V was clipped by 6 bases and J by 4 bases; unmatched bases: 10. In germline, CDR1 is MDHEN, CDR2 SYDVKM. The CDR3 spans 16 residues. The CDR3 DNA reads TGTGCCAGCAGCTACGGACAGGGGGCGCAGGGCTATGGCTACACCTTC. Translation gives CASSYGQGAQGYGYTF.

The V and J genes are TRBV27 and TRBJ1-1; 9 nucleotides agree with TRBD1. The CDR3 is made up of 12 amino acids. Germline trimming cut 4 bases from V and 10 bases from J; bases unmatched to any gene: 4. Germline CDR1 and CDR2: MNHEY and SMNVEV (reference sequence). CDR3 amino acids: CASSSQTGGAFF. The CDR3 DNA reads TGTGCCAGCAGTTCACAGACAGGGGGAGCTTTCTTT.

The chain couples TRBV5-1 to TRBJ2-7; TRBD1 agrees at 7 bases. CDR1 and CDR2 (germline): SGHRS, YFSETQ. Trimming took 10 bases from V and 5 from J; bases not matched to a gene: 6. The CDR3 length is 11 residues. In DNA form, the CDR3 reads TGCGCCGCCGACAGGGCCCACGAGCAGTACTTC. Amino acids: CAADRAHEQYF. Supplemented by reference TRBV5-1 and TRBJ2-7, the full variable domain reads KAGVTQTPRYLIKTRGQQVTLSCSPISGHRSVSWYQQTPGQGLQFLFEYFSETQRNKGNFPGRFSGRQFSNSRSEMNVSTLELGDSALYLCAADRAHEQYFGPGTRLTVT.

This rearrangement joins TRBV11-2 to TRBJ2-3, with D possibly matching TRBD2 (5 bases). Trimming took off 5 bases at V and 5 bases at J, with 23 bases between the two ends. The CDR3 spans 17 residues. Germline assignment: CDR1 SGHAT and CDR2 FQNNGV. DNA for the CDR3: TGTGCCAGCAGCCCAGTGGGTTTAAAATTAGCGAGAGATACGCAGTATTTT. Encoded protein: CASSPVGLKLARDTQYF.

The chain is built from TRBV13 and TRBJ1-1; D is possibly TRBD1 (5 bases). CDR3 size: 14 residues. V lost 5 bases, J lost 4 bases, and 14 bases lay in between. Germline CDR1 is PRHDT and CDR2 is FYEKMQ (reference sequence). CDR3 sequence: CASSPAEGLTEAFF. The CDR3 DNA sequence: TGTGCCAGCAGCCCTGCGGAGGGACTCACTGAAGCTTTCTTT.

This sequence joins TRBV5-1 and TRBJ2-7; possible D gene TRBD1, 5 bases. CDR1 is SGHRS, CDR2 YFSETQ, per germline. The V end lost 0 bases, the J end lost 4 bases, and 8 bases lay between the germline ends. This CDR3 is built from 13 residues. This CDR3 is CASSLDDRYEQYF. CDR3 coding DNA: TGCGCCAGCAGCTTGGACGACAGATACGAGCAGTACTTC. The complete variable domain, with remaining parts taken from reference TRBV5-1 and TRBJ2-7, reads KAGVTQTPRYLIKTRGQQVTLSCSPISGHRSVSWYQQTPGQGLQFLFEYFSETQRNKGNFPGRFSGRQFSNSRSEMNVSTLELGDSALYLCASSLDDRYEQYFGPGTRLTVT.

V usage is TRBV7-2 and J usage is TRBJ2-1; D perhaps matches TRBD2 (6 bases). CDR1 is SGHTA and CDR2 is FQGNSA in the germline V gene. The V gene lost 6 bases and the J gene lost 7 bases, with 16 bases spanning the gap. The CDR3 spans 14 residues. CDR3 nucleotides: TGTGCCAGCAGGGCCAGACTAGGGCGGAATGAGCAGTTCTTC. Its translation: CASRARLGRNEQFF. Supplemented by reference TRBV7-2 and TRBJ2-1, the full variable domain reads GAGVSQSPSNKVTEKGKDVELRCDPISGHTALYWYRQSLGQGLEFLIYFQGNSAPDKSGLPSDRFSAERTGGSVSTLTIQRTQQEDSAVYLCASRARLGRNEQFFGPGTRLTVL.

The J gene is TRBJ2-4, the V gene TRBV13; TRBD2 aligns across 7 bases. Germline V gene lookup returns CDR1 PRHDT and CDR2 FYEKMQ (reference sequence). Trimming removed 5 bases from V and 1 base from J; junction bases left unmatched: 8. The CDR3 consists of 16 residues. CDR3 in amino acids: CASSIRGSWAKNIQYF. The CDR3 coding sequence is TGTGCCAGCAGCATCCGCGGGAGTTGGGCCAAAAACATTCAGTACTTC.